The 26 T cell receptor beta chains below come from one sample, sequenced in a study of blood T cell repertoires in COVID-19. The protocol was immunoSEQ multiplex PCR, while the TCRdb copy is restricted to in-frame clones and leaves out a portion. Of about 280,000 clones in the sample, roughly 80% are singletons; the top ten hold about 5%. The sample consisted of PBMCs or T cells enriched from blood (not recorded which). The origin of the receptors is a middle-aged man who had been exposed to COVID-19.

This sequence joins TRBV5-4 and TRBJ1-2; 7 bases fit TRBD1. V was pared by 0 bases and J by 0 bases, with 5 bases of the junction left unmatched. The germline gives CDR1 SGHNT, CDR2 YYREEE (reference sequence). The CDR3 is 16 residues long. CDR3 sequence: CASSLEGAYTNYGYTF. The CDR3 region has the DNA TGTGCCAGCAGCTTGGAGGGGGCCTATACTAACTATGGCTACACCTTC. Full variable domain (rest looked up from reference TRBV5-4 and TRBJ1-2): ETGVTQSPTHLIKTRGQQVTLRCSSQSGHNTVSWYQQALGQGPQFIFQYYREEENGRGNFPPRFSGLQFPNYSSELNVNALELDDSALYLCASSLEGAYTNYGYTFGSGTRLTVV.

The rearrangement links TRBV23-1 to TRBJ2-2; 10 nucleotides line up with TRBD1. TRBV23-1 is noted as an ORF with a role that remains uncertain. CDR3 length equals 16 residues. V lost 2 bases, J lost 4 bases, and 4 bases stayed unmatched. CDR3 loop: CASSQLGQGGTGELFF. The DNA of the CDR3 is TGCGCCAGCAGTCAACTAGGACAGGGGGGCACCGGGGAGCTGTTTTTT.

The chain recombines TRBV7-2 with TRBJ2-1, with TRBD2 identical over 7 bases. This CDR3 is 16 amino acids long. V trimming: 6 bases; J trimming: 8 bases; junction bases outside the gene matches: 16. Germline values: CDR1 SGHTA, CDR2 FQGNSA. The CDR3 loop reads CASRPGLTAAKHEQFF. The CDR3 DNA reads TGTGCCAGCAGACCGGGACTAACGGCGGCAAAACATGAGCAGTTCTTC. Drawing the rest from reference TRBV7-2 and TRBJ2-1, the complete variable domain is GAGVSQSPSNKVTEKGKDVELRCDPISGHTALYWYRQSLGQGLEFLIYFQGNSAPDKSGLPSDRFSAERTGGSVSTLTIQRTQQEDSAVYLCASRPGLTAAKHEQFFGPGTRLTVL.

The chain carries TRBV7-9 and TRBJ1-5; 7 nucleotides agree with TRBD1. This CDR3 is 16 amino acids long. Per the germline V gene, CDR1 is SEHNR and CDR2 is FQNEAQ (reference sequence). The V and J ends lost 5 bases and 7 bases, in that order; junction bases with no gene match: 14. The DNA for the CDR3 is TGTGCCAGCAGCCAGGCGCCGACAGGGTTCCACCAGCCCCAGCATTTT. It yields the protein CASSQAPTGFHQPQHF.

This chain joins TRBV14 and TRBJ2-3, with TRBD2 identical over 10 bases. With V trimmed by 1 base and J by 8 bases, 12 bases remained unmatched. Germline V gene lookup returns CDR1 SGHDN and CDR2 FVKESK. CDR3 length: 17 amino acids. CDR3 in DNA: TGTGCCAGCAGCCAAGTCGGCGGACTAGCGGCGGCGAGTACGCAGTATTTT. This codes for CASSQVGGLAAASTQYF.

The chain combines TRBV6-6 with TRBJ1-2; tentative D call: TRBD1 (5 bases). CDR3 length: 12 residues. With 4 bases removed from V and 12 bases from J, the gap between germline ends came to 15 bases. CDR1 MNHNY and CDR2 SVGAGI come from the germline V gene (reference sequence). This chain's CDR3 is CASSFPGRENTF. CDR3 nucleotide sequence: TGTGCCAGCAGTTTCCCAGGCAGGGAAAACACCTTC.

V and J are TRBV21-1 and TRBJ2-5; the table names TRBD2, a call not compared with the DNA. TRBV21-1 is marked as a pseudogene. There are 14 residues in the CDR3. CDR3 nucleotides: TGTGCCAGCAGCAAATGGAGGGTCCAAGAGACCCAGTACTTC. Amino acid sequence: CASSKWRVQETQYF.

The rearrangement joins TRBV7-9 to TRBJ1-3, with D hard to call. Trimming left V 4 bases short and J 5 bases short, with 12 bases between. The CDR3 is 14 amino acids. Germline loops: CDR1 SEHNR, CDR2 FQNEAQ (reference sequence). The CDR3 DNA follows: TGTGCCAGCAGCTACACGACAAGCCGAAACACCATATATTTT. Amino acids: CASSYTTSRNTIYF.

The chain couples TRBV4-2 to TRBJ2-2, with TRBD2 matching 9 bases. There are 15 residues in the CDR3. The V gene end was trimmed by 5 bases and the J gene end by 3 bases; junction bases not matched to a gene: 4. Germline CDR1 reads LGHNA; CDR2 reads YNFKEQ. CDR3 coding DNA: TGTGCCAGCAGCGTTGGCGGGAGGGACACCGGGGAGCTGTTTTTT. Its translation is CASSVGGRDTGELFF.

This chain uses TRBV11-2 with TRBJ1-1, with 7 nucleotides matching TRBD1. Germline lookup yields CDR1 SGHAT and CDR2 FQNNGV. The CDR3 loop spans 15 amino acids. The V segment lost 1 base and the J segment 3 bases; nucleotides outside the gene matches: 5. CDR3 bases: TGTGCCAGCAGCTTAGTTGGGACAGATTACACTGAAGCTTTCTTT. Translation gives CASSLVGTDYTEAFF.

This clone was detected only once. This chain connects TRBV5-1 to TRBJ2-3, with D maybe TRBD1 (6 bases). Germline CDR1 and CDR2: SGHRS and YFSETQ. The V gene lost 5 bases and the J gene lost 2 bases, with 9 bases spanning the gap. This CDR3 spans 13 amino acids. CDR3 nucleotide sequence: TGCGCCAGCAGTGACAGGACCACAGATACGCAGTATTTT. This gives the protein CASSDRTTDTQYF.

The CDR3 protein is CASSDPQGREWGYTF. The CDR3 DNA is TGTGCCAGCAGTGACCCGCAGGGGAGAGAGTGGGGCTACACCTTC. The chain links TRBV2 to TRBJ1-2; possibly TRBD1 for D (6 bases). CDR3 length: 15 residues. V gave up 3 bases and J gave up 8 bases, with 19 bases separating them. CDR1 and CDR2 (germline): SNHLY, FYNNEI.

The chain combines TRBV10-3 with TRBJ1-3, with 7 positions matching TRBD1. CDR1 and CDR2 from the germline V gene are ENHRY and SYGVKD. The CDR3 consists of 16 residues. With V trimmed by 6 bases and J by 2 bases, 10 bases remained unmatched. In DNA form, the CDR3 reads TGTGCCATCAGGGCCAGAAATACAGGGGCTGGAAACACCATATATTTT. Its translation: CAIRARNTGAGNTIYF.

The rearrangement links TRBV9 to TRBJ2-7; D unclear. V was shortened by 3 bases and J by 4 bases, with 14 bases between the two germline ends. The CDR3 runs 14 residues. Germline V lookup: CDR1 SGDLS, CDR2 YYNGEE. CDR3 loop: CASSDPRRSYEQYF. The CDR3 DNA follows: TGTGCCAGCAGCGACCCTAGAAGATCTTACGAGCAGTACTTC. Variable domain in full (rest from reference TRBV9 and TRBJ2-7): DSGVTQTPKHLITATGQRVTLRCSPRSGDLSVYWYQQSLDQGLQFLIQYYNGEERAKGNILERFSAQQFPDLHSELNLSSLELGDSALYFCASSDPRRSYEQYFGPGTRLTVT.

This rearrangement joins TRBV30 to TRBJ1-5, with a tentative D call TRBD1 (5 bases). The CDR3 has 14 amino acids. V lost 1 base and J lost 1, with 8 bases in between. CDR1 is GTSNPN and CDR2 is SVGIG in the germline V gene (reference sequence). This CDR3 reads CAWSGRQSNQPQHF. The CDR3 coding sequence is TGTGCCTGGAGTGGCCGACAGAGCAATCAGCCCCAGCATTTT.

This clone was counted a few times. This sequence joins TRBV18 and TRBJ2-5; 9 nucleotides match TRBD2. Germline V gene sequence: CDR1 KGHSH, CDR2 LQKENI. The CDR3 spans 17 residues. Trimming cost V 0 bases and J 5 bases; bases outside gene matches: 10. The DNA of the CDR3 is TGTGCCAGCTCACCACCGGGAACTAGCGGGTCGGGCGAGACCCAGTACTTC. Translated: CASSPPGTSGSGETQYF.

The rearrangement uses TRBV7-9 and TRBJ2-2, with TRBD1 matching 9 bases. There are 15 residues in the CDR3. Germline CDR1 SEHNR, CDR2 FQNEAQ (reference sequence). The V segment lost 8 bases and the J segment 3 bases; nucleotides outside the gene matches: 7. CDR3 protein: CASRTGTGYTGELFF. CDR3 DNA: TGTGCCAGCCGGACCGGGACAGGGTACACCGGGGAGCTGTTTTTT.

This clone was recorded only once. J is TRBJ1-1 and V is TRBV19, with D possibly TRBD1 on 6 matching bases. This CDR3 has 15 residues. The germline gives CDR1 LNHDA, CDR2 SQIVND (reference sequence). Trimming took 5 bases from V and 1 from J, leaving 14 bases between them. CDR3 DNA sequence: TGTGCCAGTAGTCCCTGGACAGCGAAGAACACTGAAGCTTTCTTT. This sequence encodes CASSPWTAKNTEAFF.

This chain links TRBV18 with TRBJ1-2; D uncertain. Per germline, CDR1 KGHSH and CDR2 LQKENI. The CDR3 contains 16 residues. With 2 bases removed from V and 4 bases from J, the gap between germline ends came to 17 bases. The CDR3 here is CASSPVGGGGGYGYTF. The CDR3 nucleotides read TGTGCCAGCTCACCAGTAGGAGGTGGTGGCGGCTATGGCTACACCTTC.

The V call is TRBV27, the J call TRBJ2-1; D is possibly TRBD2 (6 bases). CDR1 is MNHEY, CDR2 SMNVEV, per germline (reference sequence). Trimming cost V 5 bases and J 6 bases, with 14 bases left between them. CDR3 length equals 14 residues. CDR3 residues: CASSIGHGGNEQFF. CDR3 sequence (DNA): TGTGCCAGCAGTATTGGACACGGGGGCAATGAGCAGTTCTTC.

This sequence joins TRBV7-2 and TRBJ1-6; TRBD1 agrees at 8 bases. V lost 5 bases to trimming and J lost 9 bases; unmatched junction nucleotides: 9. Germline CDR1 SGHTA, CDR2 FQGNSA. The CDR3 extends over 15 amino acids. This CDR3 reads CASSPRTGLGSPLHF. CDR3 in DNA: TGTGCCAGCAGCCCCCGGACAGGGTTGGGTTCACCCCTCCACTTT.

This clone was found once. The chain is built from TRBV9 and TRBJ2-1; TRBD2 agrees at 9 bases. The J segment lost 5 bases and the V segment lost 0 bases, leaving 0 bases of the junction unmatched. Germline V CDR1 and CDR2: SGDLS, YYNGEE. This CDR3 spans 14 amino acids. CDR3 protein: CASSVASGNNEQFF. In DNA form, the CDR3 reads TGTGCCAGCAGCGTAGCTAGCGGGAACAATGAGCAGTTCTTC.

This clone turned up a few times. This rearrangement joins TRBV18 to TRBJ1-3; TRBD1 might be the D (5 bases). CDR1 and CDR2 from the germline V gene are KGHSH and LQKENI. The CDR3 is 15 residues long. The V end lost 6 bases, the J end lost 0 bases, and 12 bases lay between the germline ends. The CDR3 sequence is CASSFKGASGNTIYF. DNA of the CDR3: TGTGCCAGCTCGTTCAAAGGGGCCTCTGGAAACACCATATATTTT. The full variable domain, rest sourced from reference TRBV18 and TRBJ1-3, is NAGVMQNPRHLVRRRGQEARLRCSPMKGHSHVYWYRQLPEEGLKFMVYLQKENIIDESGMPKERFSAEFPKEGPSILRIQQVVRGDSAAYFCASSFKGASGNTIYFGEGSWLTVV.

V is TRBV19 and J is TRBJ2-3, with D hard to call. The V gene lost 4 bases and the J gene lost 0 bases, with 8 bases spanning the gap. The CDR3 totals 14 residues. CDR1 is LNHDA and CDR2 is SQIVND in the germline V gene (reference sequence). The DNA of the CDR3 is TGTGCCAGTAGTAGATGGCTTAGCACAGATACGCAGTATTTT. Amino acid sequence: CASSRWLSTDTQYF.

The chain carries TRBV2 and TRBJ1-1; no reliable D call. Germline values: CDR1 SNHLY, CDR2 FYNNEI. Trimming removed 0 bases at V and 1 base at J, with 21 bases between. The CDR3 length is 19 residues. CDR3 sequence (DNA): TGTGCCAGCAGTGAAGCCCAAGACCCTAGAGGTGGAGGGAACACTGAAGCTTTCTTT. Protein sequence: CASSEAQDPRGGGNTEAFF.

J is TRBJ1-4 and V is TRBV10-3; D possibly corresponds to TRBD1 (5 bases). Germline loops: CDR1 ENHRY, CDR2 SYGVKD. Trimming took 10 bases from V and 0 from J, leaving 15 bases between them. This CDR3 comprises 15 residues. The CDR3 sequence: CATTRDHATNEKLFF. CDR3 coding DNA: TGTGCCACCACGCGGGACCACGCAACTAATGAAAAACTGTTTTTT.